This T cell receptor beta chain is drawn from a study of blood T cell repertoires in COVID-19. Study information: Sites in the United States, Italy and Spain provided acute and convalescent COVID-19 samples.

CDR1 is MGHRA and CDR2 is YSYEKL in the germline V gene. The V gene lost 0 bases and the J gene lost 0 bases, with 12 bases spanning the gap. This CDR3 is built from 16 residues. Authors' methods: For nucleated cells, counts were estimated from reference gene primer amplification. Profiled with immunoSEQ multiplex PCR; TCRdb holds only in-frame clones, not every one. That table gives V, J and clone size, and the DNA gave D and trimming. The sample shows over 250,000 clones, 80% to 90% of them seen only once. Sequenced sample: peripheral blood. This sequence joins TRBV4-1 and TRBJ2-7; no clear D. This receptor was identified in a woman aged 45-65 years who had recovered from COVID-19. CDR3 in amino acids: CASSQDAARSSYEQYF. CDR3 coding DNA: TGCGCCAGCAGCCAAGATGCGGCAAGAAGCTCCTACGAGCAGTACTTC.